This T cell receptor beta chain was captured in a study of cytomegalovirus exposure and HLA in healthy donors. V was pared by 5 bases and J by 2 bases, with 13 bases between. Germline V CDR1 and CDR2: SEHNR, FQNEAQ (reference sequence). The CDR3 runs 14 residues. The PCR was carried out with 60 Vbeta primers and 13 Jbeta primers. Only in-frame clones appear in the TCRdb table, and some are missing; sequencing was by immunoSEQ multiplex PCR. The data show 220,000 or so clones, approximately 78% seen once. Turning to this clone: Its antigen is not known.

General study findings and limits: Likely technical artifact: a cluster of highly shared sequence variants.

This receptor was identified in a male donor in good health and CMV-seronegative. The chain combines TRBV7-9 with TRBJ2-7; D possibly corresponds to TRBD1 (6 bases). Sequenced input: PBMCs. This CDR3 is CASSTGQAPYEQYF. The DNA of the CDR3 is TGTGCCAGCAGCACGGGACAAGCCCCCTACGAGCAGTACTTC.